This T cell receptor beta chain is from a study of siplizumab effects on memory and regulatory T cells. Overall study results and limits: There was no confirmation of the suppressive function of proliferating Tregs from siplizumab cultures.

TCRdb's copy holds only in-frame clones and misses some; the assay was immunoSEQ multiplex PCR. The data show around 100,000 clones, with about 94% seen just once and less than 1.5% held by the top ten. Note on this clone: Its antigen is unidentified.

The length of the CDR3 is 17 residues. Sequencing was done on a sample of non-Treg CD4+ T cells sorted from blood. The V call is TRBV21-1, the J call TRBJ2-7; the DNA was not used to check the table's D call, TRBD1. TRBV21-1 is a listed pseudogene. The sequence was obtained from a human donor in good health. The CDR3 loop reads CASSKVKRDKGTYEQYF. The CDR3 region has the DNA TGTGCCAGCAGCAAAGTTAAACGGGACAAAGGAACCTACGAGCAGTACTTC.